This T cell receptor beta chain was observed in a study of graft-versus-host responses after intestinal transplantation. Study results and caveats: After transplant, early declines in HvG clones were associated with peak levels of circulating GvH clones.

Sequencing used immunoSEQ multiplex PCR; TCRdb keeps in-frame clones, though not all of them. The sample comprises 12,000 to 15,000 clones, 30% to 35% of which are singletons, and around 5.7% rests with the top ten. This CDR3 comprises 14 residues. V gave up 3 bases and J gave up 4 bases; unmatched junction bases: 4. The germline V gene has CDR1 SQVTM and CDR2 ANQGSEA. Sorting was performed after the reaction on proliferating CFSE-low CD3+CD4+ and CD3+CD8+ responders. Here the sequenced sample was alloreactive CD4+ T cells from a mixed lymphocyte reaction culture, taken before intestinal transplant. The subset denotes: CFSE-low proliferating T cells sorted from roughly 6-day pre-transplant mixed lymphocyte reaction (GvH or HvG direction). The rearrangement uses TRBV29-1 and TRBJ1-1; 11 positions agree with TRBD1. This clonotype originated in a human patient who received an intestinal transplant. CDR3 protein: CSVDGGTGGTEAFF. CDR3 sequence (DNA): TGCAGCGTTGATGGAGGGACAGGGGGCACTGAAGCTTTCTTT. The full variable domain, rest sourced from reference TRBV29-1 and TRBJ1-1, is SAVISQKPSRDICQRGTSLTIQCQVDSQVTMMFWYRQQPGQSLTLIATANQGSEATYESGFVIDKFPISRPNLTFSTLTVSNMSPEDSSIYLCSVDGGTGGTEAFFGQGTRLTVV.